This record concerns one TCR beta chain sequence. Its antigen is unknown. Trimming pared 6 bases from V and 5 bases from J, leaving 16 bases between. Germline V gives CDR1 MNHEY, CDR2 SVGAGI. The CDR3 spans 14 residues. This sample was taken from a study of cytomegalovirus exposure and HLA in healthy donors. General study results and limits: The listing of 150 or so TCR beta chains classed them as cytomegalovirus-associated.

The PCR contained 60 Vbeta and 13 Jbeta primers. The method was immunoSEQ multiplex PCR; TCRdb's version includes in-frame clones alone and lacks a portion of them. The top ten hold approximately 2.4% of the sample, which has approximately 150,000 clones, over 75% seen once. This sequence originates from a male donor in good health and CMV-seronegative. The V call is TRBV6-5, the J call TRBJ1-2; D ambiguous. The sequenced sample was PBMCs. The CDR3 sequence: CASSLREGVYGYTF. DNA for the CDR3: TGTGCCAGCAGCTTACGCGAGGGCGTGTATGGCTACACCTTC.